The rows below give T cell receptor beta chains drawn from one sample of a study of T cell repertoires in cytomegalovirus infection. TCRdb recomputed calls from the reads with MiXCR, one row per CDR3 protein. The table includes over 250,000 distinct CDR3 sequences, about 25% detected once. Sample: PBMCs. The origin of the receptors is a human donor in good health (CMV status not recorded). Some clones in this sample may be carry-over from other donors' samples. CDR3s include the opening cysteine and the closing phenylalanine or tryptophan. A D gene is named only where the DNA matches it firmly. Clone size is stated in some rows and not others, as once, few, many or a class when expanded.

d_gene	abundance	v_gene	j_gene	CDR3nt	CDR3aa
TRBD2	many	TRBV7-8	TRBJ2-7	TGTGCCAGCAGCGTTAGCGGAGGGAGGGGCGCGCTTCTCCGGAACGAGCAGTACTTC	CASSVSGGRGALLRNEQYF
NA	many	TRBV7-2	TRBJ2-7	TGTGCCAGCAGCCCGGTCAGGTCCGAGCAGTACTTC	CASSPVRSEQYF
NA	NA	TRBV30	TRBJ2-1	TGTGCCTGCCAACGCCCCGGTTTGAATGAGCAGTTCTTC	CACQRPGLNEQFF
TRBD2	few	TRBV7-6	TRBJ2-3	TGTGCCAGCACCTTTCCGGGACTAGGTAGTTCGGTTATCACAGATACGCAGTATTTT	CASTFPGLGSSVITDTQYF
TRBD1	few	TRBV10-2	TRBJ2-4	TGCGCCAGCAGTGGGGGGACAGGGGGCAGAAACATTCAGTACTTC	CASSGGTGGRNIQYF
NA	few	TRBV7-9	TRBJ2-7	TGTGCCAGCAGCTTATGGCAGGGGACAAACTACGAGCAGTACTTC	CASSLWQGTNYEQYF
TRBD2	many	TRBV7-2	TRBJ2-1	TGTGCCAGCAGCTTAGTTAGCGGGGGGTACAATGAGCAGTTCTTC	CASSLVSGGYNEQFF
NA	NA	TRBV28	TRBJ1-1	TGTGCCACCCTGGAGAGAGCGGGGGGAAGAGCTTTCTTT	CATLERAGGRAFF
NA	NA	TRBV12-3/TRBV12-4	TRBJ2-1	TGTGCCAGCACCACGGATCCTTACAATGAGCAGTTCTTC	CASTTDPYNEQFF
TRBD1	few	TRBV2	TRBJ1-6	TGTGCCAGCAGCGACTGGTTCGGGACAGGGAGCTCACCCCTCCACTTT	CASSDWFGTGSSPLHF
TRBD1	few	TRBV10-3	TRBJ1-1	TGTGCCGTACAAAGTACAGGGGCGCGCACTGAAGCTTTCTTT	CAVQSTGARTEAFF
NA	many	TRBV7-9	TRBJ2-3	TGTGCCAGCAGCCCCCTTCCGGGGGTGGATACGCAGTATTTT	CASSPLPGVDTQYF
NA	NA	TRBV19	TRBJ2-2	TGTGCCAGTAGTAGCAGGAGAGGAGGAACCGGGGAGCTGTTTTTT	CASSSRRGGTGELFF
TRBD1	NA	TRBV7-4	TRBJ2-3	TGTGCCAGCAGGACCTGGGACAGGGGGGACACAGATACGCAGTATTTT	CASRTWDRGDTDTQYF
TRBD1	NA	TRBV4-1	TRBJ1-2	TGCGCCAGCAGCCAAGACCCAGGACAGGGCGGATATGGCTACACCTTC	CASSQDPGQGGYGYTF
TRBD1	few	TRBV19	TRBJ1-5	TGTGCCAGTAGCCTCAGGGGGTGGAATCAGCCCCAGCATTTT	CASSLRGWNQPQHF
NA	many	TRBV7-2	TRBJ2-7	TGTGCCAGCAGCTTAGTGTCAGGGCAGGGAGAGCAGTACTTC	CASSLVSGQGEQYF
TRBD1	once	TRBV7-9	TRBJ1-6	TGTGCCAGCAGCTCCCGGGACAGCCGCCAATCCCTCCACTTT	CASSSRDSRQSLHF
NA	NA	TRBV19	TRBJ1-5	TGTGCCAGCTCCCTCCCGGGACCCAATCAGACCCAGCATTTT	CASSLPGPNQTQHF
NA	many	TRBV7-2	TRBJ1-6	TGTGCCAGCAGCTTAACCCCAGTGACAGAAGCCAGCTCCTATAATTCACCCCTCCACTTT	CASSLTPVTEASSYNSPLHF
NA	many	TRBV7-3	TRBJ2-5	TGTGCCAGCAGCCCCGGGGGTGGGGGAATAGAGACCCAGTACTTC	CASSPGGGGIETQYF
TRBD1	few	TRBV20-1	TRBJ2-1	TGCAGTGCCGCGACAGGGGACAATGAGCAGTTCTTC	CSAATGDNEQFF
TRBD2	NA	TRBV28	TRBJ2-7	TGTGCCAGCAGTCCGGGGGGGGCGATCTACGAGCAGTACTTC	CASSPGGAIYEQYF
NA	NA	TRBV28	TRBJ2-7	TGTGCCAGCAGCCTGGCGGGCCAGGCCGTACACGAGCAGTACTTC	CASSLAGQAVHEQYF
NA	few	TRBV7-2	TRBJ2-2	TGTGCCAGCAGCTCTCGAAGGGGGGCCGGGGAGCTGTTTTTT	CASSSRRGAGELFF
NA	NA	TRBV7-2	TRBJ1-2	TGTGCCAGCAGCTCCTATTCTAACTATGGCTACACCTTC	CASSSYSNYGYTF
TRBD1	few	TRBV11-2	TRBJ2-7	TGTGCCAGCAGCATCAGGGGGGACAGGGGTGAGCAGTACTTC	CASSIRGDRGEQYF
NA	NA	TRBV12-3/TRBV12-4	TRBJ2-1	TGTGCCAGCAGTTTCCGGGGAAACTACAATGAGCAGTTCTTC	CASSFRGNYNEQFF
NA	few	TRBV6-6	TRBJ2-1	TGTGCCAGCAGTTACAACGAGAGGAATGAGCAGTTCTTC	CASSYNERNEQFF
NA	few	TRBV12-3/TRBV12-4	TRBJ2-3	TGTGCCAGCAGTCCCCATCGCATCGAGACAGATACGCAGTATTTT	CASSPHRIETDTQYF
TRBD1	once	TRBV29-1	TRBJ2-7	TGCAGCGCCAGACAGGGGATCTACGAGCAGTACTTC	CSARQGIYEQYF
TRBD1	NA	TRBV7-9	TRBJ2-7	TGTGCCAGCAGCACCAGACTCAGGGGGAACGAGCAGTACTTC	CASSTRLRGNEQYF
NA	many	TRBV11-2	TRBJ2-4	TGTGCCAGCACGGCAGGGGACATTCAGTACTTC	CASTAGDIQYF
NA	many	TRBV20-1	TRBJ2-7	TGCAGTGCTCACCCCGGGACATCCTCCTACGAGCAGTACTTC	CSAHPGTSSYEQYF
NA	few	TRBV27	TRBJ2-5	TGTGCCAGTCAAAGACAGCGAAGTACTGGAGAGACCCAGTACTTC	CASQRQRSTGETQYF
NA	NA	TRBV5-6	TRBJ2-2	TGTGCCAGCAGCGAAGGAGGGAGAGCCGGGGAGCTGTTTTTT	CASSEGGRAGELFF
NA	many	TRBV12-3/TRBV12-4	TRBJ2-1	TGTGCCAGCAGTTTCCAGGGTAGCTACAATGAGCAGTTCTTC	CASSFQGSYNEQFF
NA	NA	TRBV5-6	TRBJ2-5	TGTGCCAGCGGGCGACTCGAGACCCAGTACTTC	CASGRLETQYF
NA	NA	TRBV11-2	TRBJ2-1	TGTGCCAGCAGCTTAGACAGGGGTGGCGATGAGCAGTTCTTC	CASSLDRGGDEQFF
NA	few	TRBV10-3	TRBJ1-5	TGTGCCATCAGCTACGACAGTTCTGGGTGGCCCCAGCATTTT	CAISYDSSGWPQHF
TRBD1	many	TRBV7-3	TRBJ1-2	TGTGCCAGCAGTCAGGACAGGGTCCATGGCTACACCTTC	CASSQDRVHGYTF
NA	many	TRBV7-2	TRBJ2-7	TGTGCCAGCAGCTTAGCGGGTAGCAGCTACGAGGAGCAGTACTTC	CASSLAGSSYEEQYF
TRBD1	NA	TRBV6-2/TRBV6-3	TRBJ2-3	TGTGCCAGCAGTTCCTTACGTCCGCAGGGGGCAACAGATACGCAGTATTTT	CASSSLRPQGATDTQYF
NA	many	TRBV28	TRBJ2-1	TGTGCCAGCCGAACTCCGAGAGCCTACAATGAGCAGTTCTTC	CASRTPRAYNEQFF
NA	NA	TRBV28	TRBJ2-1	TGTGCCAGCAGTACCCTTGGGCCCCATTCTTACAATGAGCAGTTCTTC	CASSTLGPHSYNEQFF
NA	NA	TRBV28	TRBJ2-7	TGTGCCAGCAGTAAGTGGGGATCATACGAGCAGTACTTC	CASSKWGSYEQYF
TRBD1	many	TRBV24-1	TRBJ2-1	TGTGCCACCAGTGGTCCGGGACAGGGGGCAGGTGAGCAGTTCTTC	CATSGPGQGAGEQFF